This is a list of T cell receptor beta chains from one sample in a study of response to subunit inactivated influenza vaccine. MiXCR, applied by TCRdb to the RT-PCR reads, yields one record per CDR3 protein. The table lists roughly 780,000 distinct CDR3 sequences, roughly 20% of them singletons, with approximately 10% in the top ten. The sequenced sample was PBMCs from blood, obtained 5 days after vaccination. The receptors derive from a man over 45 who received an inactivated influenza vaccine. CDR3s leave out the opening cysteine and the closing phenylalanine or tryptophan. Clone size is stated in some rows and not others, as once, few, many or a class when expanded.

clone_size v_call cdr3_aa
. TRBV4-1 ASRAGVHEQF
many TRBV20-1 SARPLGGTTLYNEQF
. TRBV20-1 SASGRANYGYT
. TRBV7-6 ASSFGMRSDNEQF
. TRBV18 ASSPGQKLTDTQY
once TRBV24-1 ATSEIGSNQPQH
. TRBV5-1 ASSKGLAGQADTQY
many TRBV5-1 ASRSVRINEQF
many TRBV15 ATSGRELTEAF
. TRBV7-6 ASSLRGFGDSPLH
. TRBV5-1 ASSLRVAGGNDEQF
few TRBV11-2 ASSLVLTIGGNEQF
. TRBV20-1 SALGTAREQY
. TRBV7-9 ASSYGRDYGYT
. TRBV7-9 ASSFQGISGEQY
. TRBV5-1 ASSARQRQGGETQY
. TRBV6-2/TRBV6-3 ASSTGQGAHEQY
few TRBV4-3 ASSQGVTDYNEQF
. TRBV28 ASIEGAVSYEQY
. TRBV20-1 SAFLAGGNEQY